The 27 T cell receptor beta chains below all came from one sample that was sequenced in a study of control samples from healthy donors and cancer patients. TCRdb's table, derived via immunoSEQ multiplex PCR, lists solely in-frame clones and lacks some. The sample includes more than 100,000 clones, around 88% of them seen just once. The sequenced material came from blood. These TCRs come from a man between 35 and 55 years old in good health.

The CDR3 DNA reads as TGTGCCACCAGCAGAGATCGTGAGTGGAGCTCCTACGAGCAGTACTTC. Amino acids: CATSRDREWSSYEQYF. The V call is TRBV15, the J call TRBJ2-7; D remains ambiguous. Per germline, CDR1 LNHNV and CDR2 YYDKDF (reference sequence). V was clipped by 0 bases and J by 0 bases, with 12 bases between them. The CDR3 is 16 amino acids.

The chain carries TRBV7-6 and TRBJ2-1, with unresolved D. V shed 6 bases and J shed 6 bases, with 9 bases lying between them. Per the germline V gene, CDR1 is SGHVS and CDR2 is FNYEAQ. The CDR3 is made up of 12 amino acids. The CDR3 sequence is CASSQDSNEQFF. The DNA of the CDR3 is TGTGCCAGCAGTCAAGACTCCAATGAGCAGTTCTTC.

The V and J genes are TRBV6-2 or TRBV6-3 and TRBJ2-1, with D perhaps TRBD2 (5 bases). V was pared by 2 bases and J by 5 bases, with 7 bases between. The CDR3 has 13 amino acids. Germline CDR1 reads MNHEY; CDR2 reads SVGEGT. The CDR3 DNA reads as TGTGCCAGCAGTTACGGAGGAAACAATGAGCAGTTCTTC. It translates to CASSYGGNNEQFF.

The V and J genes are TRBV7-2 and TRBJ1-1; 8 bases align to TRBD1. Germline CDR1 is SGHTA and CDR2 is FQGNSA. CDR3 length: 12 amino acids. Trimming at V came to 5 bases and at J to 6 bases, leaving 2 bases not matched to a gene. CDR3 loop: CASSRQGSEAFF. For the CDR3, the DNA is TGTGCCAGCAGCCGACAGGGGTCTGAAGCTTTCTTT.

This chain connects TRBV7-2 to TRBJ1-2, with TRBD1 matching 10 bases. Per the germline V gene, CDR1 is SGHTA and CDR2 is FQGNSA. The length of the CDR3 is 13 residues. V was pared by 4 bases and J by 8 bases, with 4 bases of the junction left unmatched. CDR3 in DNA: TGTGCCAGCAGCTCAGGACAGGGGGAAGGCTACACCTTC. As protein: CASSSGQGEGYTF.

The V call is TRBV7-2, the J call TRBJ2-1; 9 bases fit TRBD2. CDR1 is SGHTA and CDR2 is FQGNSA in the germline V gene. Trimming removed 1 base from V and 5 bases from J; junction bases left unmatched: 6. CDR3 length: 16 amino acids. The CDR3 DNA is TGTGCCAGCAGCTTAGATTCTAGCGGGGTCCACAATGAGCAGTTCTTC. Protein: CASSLDSSGVHNEQFF.

This clone appeared a few times. Other nucleotide sequences from this sample produce the same CDR3. The chain carries TRBV5-1 and TRBJ1-1; possibly TRBD1 for D (6 bases). The CDR3 consists of 14 residues. CDR1 and CDR2 from the germline V gene are SGHRS and YFSETQ. V gave up 2 bases and J gave up 1 base, with 9 bases separating them. The CDR3 here is CASSFGGGNTEAFF. Written as DNA, the CDR3 is TGCGCCAGCAGCTTTGGAGGGGGGAACACTGAAGCTTTCTTT. The full variable domain, completed using reference TRBV5-1 and TRBJ1-1, is KAGVTQTPRYLIKTRGQQVTLSCSPISGHRSVSWYQQTPGQGLQFLFEYFSETQRNKGNFPGRFSGRQFSNSRSEMNVSTLELGDSALYLCASSFGGGNTEAFFGQGTRLTVV.

The J gene is TRBJ2-3, the V gene TRBV7-6; 7 nucleotides align to TRBD2. CDR1 is SGHVS, CDR2 FNYEAQ, per germline. V shed 6 bases and J 1 base; nucleotides not matched to a gene: 7. CDR3 size: 15 residues. CDR3 sequence (DNA): TGTGCCAGCAGTACATCCCGGGGGGGCACAGATACGCAGTATTTT. Encoded protein: CASSTSRGGTDTQYF.

The chain uses TRBV5-6 and TRBJ1-1, with D maybe TRBD1 (6 bases). V gave up 0 bases and J gave up 6 bases, with 12 bases separating them. CDR1 and CDR2 (germline): SGHDT, YYEEEE. CDR3 length: 14 amino acids. CDR3 sequence reads: CASSLGGGNSEAFF. For the CDR3, the DNA is TGTGCCAGCAGCTTGGGTGGGGGCAACTCTGAAGCTTTCTTT.

The V and J genes are TRBV6-5 and TRBJ2-7; D not certain. CDR3 size: 13 residues. The germline V and J ends were trimmed by 6 bases and 7 bases, with 16 bases remaining between them. The germline CDR1 and CDR2 sequences are MNHEY and SVGAGI. The CDR3 nucleotides are TGTGCCAGCAGGCCGGGCCCCATTGGGGAGCAGTACTTC. This codes for CASRPGPIGEQYF.

The V gene is TRBV25-1, the J gene TRBJ2-3; 8 bases line up with TRBD2. The germline CDR1 and CDR2 sequences are MGHDK and SYGVNS. The V gene end was trimmed by 8 bases and the J gene end by 2 bases; junction bases not matched to a gene: 6. CDR3 length equals 14 residues. CDR3 sequence: CASHGGGYTDTQYF. In nucleotides, the CDR3 is TGTGCCAGCCATGGCGGGGGGTACACAGATACGCAGTATTTT.

The chain links TRBV7-9 to TRBJ2-3, with D perhaps matching TRBD2 (6 bases). V was clipped by 7 bases and J by 2 bases, with 16 bases between them. Germline-derived CDR1 and CDR2 are SEHNR and FQNEAQ (reference sequence). The length of the CDR3 is 15 residues. CDR3 in amino acids: CASNSPGDYTDTQYF. CDR3 nucleotide sequence: TGTGCCAGCAACTCACCGGGGGATTACACAGATACGCAGTATTTT.

CDR3 amino acids: CASSSSGGGGNYEQYF. CDR3 DNA sequence: TGTGCCAGCAGTTCTTCAGGGGGCGGGGGAAACTACGAGCAGTACTTC. The genes are TRBV6-5 and TRBJ2-7; TRBD1 is a possible D gene (8 bases). The CDR3 is 16 amino acids. V dropped 4 bases and J dropped 3 bases, with 19 bases sitting between them. CDR1 is MNHEY and CDR2 is SVGAGI in the germline V gene.

This clone has just one count. The V call is TRBV6-5, the J call TRBJ1-2; D is undetermined. Germline loops: CDR1 MNHEY, CDR2 SVGAGI. The V and J ends lost 4 bases and 5 bases respectively, with 8 bases between them. This CDR3 spans 12 amino acids. This CDR3 reads CASSSTRYGYTF. The CDR3 DNA follows: TGTGCCAGCAGTTCGACACGTTATGGCTACACCTTC.

A note on this clone: The same CDR3 arises from other DNA sequences in this sample as well. The chain recombines TRBV10-3 with TRBJ1-2, with TRBD1 matching over 9 bases. Germline lookup yields CDR1 ENHRY and CDR2 SYGVKD. Trimming at V came to 0 bases and at J to 7 bases, leaving 3 bases not matched to a gene. The CDR3 spans 14 residues. CDR3 nucleotides: TGTGCCATCAGTGAGTCGGGACAGGGTGGTGGCTACACCTTC. Translated, it gives CAISESGQGGGYTF.

For the CDR3, the DNA is TGTGCCAGCAGCTTCCCGACTAGCGGGGGGTACAATGAGCAGTTCTTC. Its translation: CASSFPTSGGYNEQFF. The V gene is TRBV5-8, the J gene TRBJ2-1, with 13 bases that match TRBD2. This CDR3 comprises 16 residues. Unmatched junction bases numbered 3, after V lost 2 bases and J lost 4 bases. Per the germline V gene, CDR1 is SGHTS and CDR2 is YDEGEE.

The V gene is TRBV6-6, the J gene TRBJ1-1; D is uncertain. CDR3 length: 13 amino acids. Germline CDR1 is MNHNY and CDR2 is SVGAGI (reference sequence). The V gene lost 2 bases and the J gene lost 1 base, with 5 bases spanning the gap. CDR3 DNA sequence: TGTGCCAGCAGTTACGGGCAGAACACTGAAGCTTTCTTT. Its protein product is CASSYGQNTEAFF.

The chain combines TRBV30 with TRBJ1-5; D is possibly TRBD1 (6 bases). Trimming left V 1 base short and J 6 bases short, with 19 bases between. CDR3 length: 16 residues. Germline V gene sequence: CDR1 GTSNPN, CDR2 SVGIG (reference sequence). The CDR3, as DNA: TGTGCCTGGAGTGGGCCGACAGGCCAGGAGGGTCAGCCCCAGCATTTT. This sequence encodes CAWSGPTGQEGQPQHF.

In its sample, this clone was seen once. The V call is TRBV24-1, the J call TRBJ2-2; 7 nucleotides agree with TRBD1. The germline V gene has CDR1 KGHDR and CDR2 SFDVKD. With V trimmed by 10 bases and J by 3 bases, 7 bases remained unmatched. CDR3 length: 14 residues. For the CDR3, the DNA is TGTGCCACTGAGACAGGGTGGGACACCGGGGAGCTGTTTTTT. Translating it yields CATETGWDTGELFF.

This chain uses TRBV27 with TRBJ1-2; D not resolved. Germline V lookup: CDR1 MNHEY, CDR2 SMNVEV (reference sequence). The CDR3 covers 13 residues. Trimming removed 4 bases from V and 5 bases from J, with 11 bases in between. In DNA form, the CDR3 reads TGTGCCAGCAGTTCGGTGGGAAGGTATGGCTACACCTTC. Its translation: CASSSVGRYGYTF.

V is TRBV19 and J is TRBJ2-3; D might be TRBD1 (6 bases). Trimming left V 3 bases short and J 1 base short, with 11 bases between. The CDR3 runs 15 residues. The germline gives CDR1 LNHDA, CDR2 SQIVND (reference sequence). CDR3 amino acids: CASSIGGRRTDTQYF. CDR3 bases: TGTGCCAGTAGTATTGGGGGCAGACGCACAGATACGCAGTATTTT.

This clone was counted a few times. The CDR3 DNA follows: TGTGCCAGCAACCCCGACTATCCCTACAATGAGCAGTTCTTC. Amino acid sequence: CASNPDYPYNEQFF. The chain recombines TRBV5-5 with TRBJ2-1; D is perhaps TRBD2 (5 bases). Germline assignment: CDR1 SGHKS and CDR2 YYEKEE (reference sequence). CDR3 length equals 14 residues. Between the trimmed V and J ends, which lost 6 bases and 2 bases, there was a span of 12 bases.

This sequence joins TRBV5-1 and TRBJ1-1, with a weak D call TRBD1 (6 bases). The CDR3 consists of 15 residues. The germline V gene encodes CDR1 SGHRS and CDR2 YFSETQ. V gave up 4 bases and J gave up 4 bases, with 17 bases separating them. The DNA of the CDR3 is TGCGCCAGCAGCCCCACCATTCAGACAGGCACTGAAGCTTTCTTT. Translated: CASSPTIQTGTEAFF. Filled out from reference TRBV5-1 and TRBJ1-1, the complete variable domain reads KAGVTQTPRYLIKTRGQQVTLSCSPISGHRSVSWYQQTPGQGLQFLFEYFSETQRNKGNFPGRFSGRQFSNSRSEMNVSTLELGDSALYLCASSPTIQTGTEAFFGQGTRLTVV.

The genes are TRBV11-2 and TRBJ2-2; D uncertain. The CDR3 runs to 17 residues. With 0 bases removed from V and 0 bases from J, the gap between germline ends came to 11 bases. Germline V gene lookup returns CDR1 SGHAT and CDR2 FQNNGV. The CDR3 here is CASSLETPTTNTGELFF. As DNA, the CDR3 is TGTGCCAGCAGCTTAGAGACACCGACCACGAACACCGGGGAGCTGTTTTTT.

A remark on this clone: Other DNA sequences in this sample translate to the same CDR3. The chain joins TRBV30 to TRBJ1-5; D ambiguous. The CDR3 covers 13 residues. Germline CDR1 is GTSNPN and CDR2 is SVGIG (reference sequence). V was pared by 0 bases and J by 3 bases, with 6 bases between. The DNA for the CDR3 is TGTGCCTGGAGTGTCAGACCCAATCAGCCCCAGCATTTT. This codes for CAWSVRPNQPQHF.

J is TRBJ1-4 and V is TRBV7-9, with 7 bases aligning to TRBD1. The germline V gene has CDR1 SEHNR and CDR2 FQNEAQ (reference sequence). This CDR3 region has 14 residues. Trimming cost V 4 bases and J 8 bases; bases outside gene matches: 7. This chain's CDR3 is CASSSRGWGEKLFF. CDR3 DNA sequence: TGTGCCAGCAGCTCCAGGGGGTGGGGAGAAAAACTGTTTTTT.

The chain employs TRBV6-4 and TRBJ2-7, with 8 bases identical to TRBD2. V dropped 6 bases and J dropped 9; count of bases not matched to a gene: 13. The CDR3 runs 14 residues. Germline V gene lookup returns CDR1 MRHNA and CDR2 SNTAGT. CDR3 coding DNA: TGTGCCAGCAGGCCCGGGGGGGCGCGGCTCGGGCAGTACTTC. As protein: CASRPGGARLGQYF.